This T cell receptor beta chain emerged from a study of blood T cell repertoires in COVID-19. About the research overall: The United States, Italy and Spain provided the acute and convalescent COVID-19 samples. T cells, B-cell-depleted T cells, or PBMCs provided the cDNA or gDNA that served as material.

The length of the CDR3 is 14 residues. Germline V gene lookup returns CDR1 SEHNR and CDR2 FQNEAQ (reference sequence). Between the trimmed V and J ends, which lost 1 base and 5 bases, there was a span of 11 bases. As processed by the authors: By means of reference gene primer amplification, nucleated cell counts were estimated. TCRdb's table, derived via immunoSEQ multiplex PCR, lists solely in-frame clones and lacks some. That table furnishes V, J and clone size, whereas the DNA furnished D and trimming. The sample has under 300,000 clones, more than 65% seen once. The sequencing input was peripheral blood. This chain uses TRBV7-9 with TRBJ2-5; D possibly corresponds to TRBD2 (5 bases). The clonotype comes from a man aged 35 to 55 who had recovered from COVID-19. The CDR3 DNA is TGTGCCAGCAGCTTAGTCGGCGGGTGGGAGACCCAGTACTTC. It encodes CASSLVGGWETQYF.